This T cell receptor beta chain was sequenced during a study of PD-L1 blockade in urothelial cancer. For the study at large: Most patients, about 85% of the roughly 30, were males with bladder-origin cancer.

Time point: pretreatment peripheral blood. Urothelial carcinoma affected the patients, and it was locally advanced or metastatic. Sampling of each patient yielded between 1 and 8 specimens, collected pretreatment and on-treatment. The CDR3 contains 13 residues. The V segment lost 5 bases and the J segment 7 bases; nucleotides outside the gene matches: 5. CDR1 SEHNR and CDR2 FQNEAQ come from the germline V gene (reference sequence). Repertoires were generated with immunoSEQ multiplex PCR, while TCRdb's copy carries only in-frame clones and drops some. The data show 90,000 or so clones, around 92% seen once.

The chain joins TRBV7-9 to TRBJ1-2; the match to TRBD1 covers 9 bases. This TCR was recovered from an elderly woman with urothelial cancer. This specimen was PBMCs, taken around atezolizumab (anti-PD-L1) treatment. For the CDR3, the DNA is TGTGCCAGCAGCCCGGAGGGACAGGGTGGCTACACCTTC. Translated, it gives CASSPEGQGGYTF.